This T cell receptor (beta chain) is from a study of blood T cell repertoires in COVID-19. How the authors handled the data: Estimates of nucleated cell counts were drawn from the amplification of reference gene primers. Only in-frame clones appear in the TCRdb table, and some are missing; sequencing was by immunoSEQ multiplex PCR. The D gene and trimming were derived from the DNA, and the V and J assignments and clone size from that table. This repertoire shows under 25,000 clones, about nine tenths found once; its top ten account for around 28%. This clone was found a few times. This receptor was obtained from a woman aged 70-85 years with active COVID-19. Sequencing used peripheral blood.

For the CDR3, the DNA is TGTGCCAGCAGCCTGGAGGGCGCCACGAACACCGGGGAGCTGTTTTTT. Its protein is CASSLEGATNTGELFF. The chain recombines TRBV7-3 with TRBJ2-2; D is possibly TRBD2 (6 bases). Germline CDR1 and CDR2: SGHTA and FQGTGA. The CDR3 is made up of 16 amino acids. Trimming took off 5 bases at V and 0 bases at J, with 13 bases between the two ends.